These 30 T cell receptor beta chains share one sample of origin, sequenced in a study of tumor-infiltrating lymphocytes in primary liver carcinoma. The researchers produced TCR beta cDNA from approximately 540 ng total RNA with a constant-region primer. Libraries for TCR beta were built through three nested multiplex PCR rounds, which together made up a slightly modified ARM-PCR procedure. It was with TRBV1-TRBV30 forward primers and a C-beta reverse primer that the first two PCR rounds were run, at approximately 10 cycles each. TCRdb re-called the multiplex PCR reads with MiXCR, one entry per CDR3 protein. This table has some 320,000 distinct CDR3 sequences, more than 55% appearing once. Blood RNA originated from unsorted whole blood, with germline DNA additionally extracted. The specimen sequenced was peripheral blood. The receptor source for this set is a man aged 35 to 55 with primary liver carcinoma and hepatitis B virus infection.

About this clonotype: With a much larger clone just one base away, this may be a read error. V gene TRBV6-5 combines with J gene TRBJ1-3, with unresolved D. Germline V gene lookup returns CDR1 MNHEY and CDR2 SVGAGI. The CDR3 has 13 amino acids. The CDR3 DNA reads TGTGGCAGCAGCCTTTTCCCCGGAAACACCATATATTTT. Its translation: CGSSLFPGNTIYF.

A single count supports this clonotype. The CDR3 spells CASSFSLAGSTGELFF. For the CDR3, the DNA is TGTGCCAGCAGTTTTAGTCTGGCGGGTTCCACCGGGGAGCTGTTTTTT. V is TRBV12-3 or TRBV12-4 and J is TRBJ2-2; tentative D call: TRBD2 (5 bases). The V end was cut by 3 bases, the J end by 4 bases, with 15 bases between. The CDR3 spans 16 residues.

This chain connects TRBV20-1 to TRBJ2-1, with TRBD2 matching 7 bases. The CDR3 length is 13 residues. The J segment lost 9 bases and the V segment lost 5 bases, leaving 10 bases of the junction unmatched. Germline lookup yields CDR1 DFQATT and CDR2 SNEGSKA (reference sequence). The CDR3 loop is CSAQEGGWGEQFF. Here the CDR3 DNA reads TGCAGTGCTCAGGAGGGAGGGTGGGGTGAGCAGTTCTTC.

Concerning this clonotype itself: Because the CDR3 is missing its conserved closing phenylalanine or tryptophan, this is likely a read error. The rearrangement uses TRBV11-2 and TRBJ2-5; perhaps TRBD1 as D (6 bases). Trimming shortened V by 5 bases and J by 7 bases, and 14 bases separated the two germline ends. Germline CDR1 reads SGHAT; CDR2 reads FQNNGV. CDR3 length: 13 amino acids. The CDR3 loop reads CASSDRIVGTQYL. Here the CDR3 DNA reads TGTGCCAGCAGCGACAGGATTGTGGGGACCCAGTACTTA.

This clonotype occurred many times. V and J are TRBV6-6 and TRBJ2-5; 7 bases align to TRBD2. This CDR3 contains 12 residues. V lost 3 bases, J lost 9 bases, and 4 bases stayed unmatched. Germline loops: CDR1 MNHNY, CDR2 SVGAGI (reference sequence). CDR3 in amino acids: CASSYAGESQYF. The CDR3 nucleotides read TGTGCCAGCAGTTATGCGGGAGAATCCCAGTACTTC.

The V gene is TRBV12-3 or TRBV12-4, the J gene TRBJ2-6; D remains ambiguous. The CDR3 consists of 14 residues. V lost 8 bases, J lost 0 bases, and 8 bases lay in between. The CDR3 DNA reads as TGTGCCAGCTTACCCTACTCTGGGGCCAACGTCCTGACTTTC. This gives the protein CASLPYSGANVLTF.

On this clonotype itself: A much larger clone sits a single nucleotide away, making a read error possible. The CDR3 region has the DNA TGTGCCAGCAGCAAGGACAAAAACATTCAGTACTTC. As protein: CASSKDKNIQYF. V and J are TRBV13 and TRBJ2-4; D gene uncertain. The CDR3 consists of 12 residues. V gave up 5 bases and J gave up 3 bases, with 5 bases separating them. From germline, CDR1 is PRHDT and CDR2 FYEKMQ (reference sequence).

Regarding this clonotype: This may stem from a read error, because a much larger clone lies one nucleotide away. The rearrangement uses TRBV10-3 and TRBJ2-3, with D uncertain. Germline-derived CDR1 and CDR2 are ENHRY and SYGVKD. The length of the CDR3 is 11 residues. DNA for the CDR3: TGTGCCATTCAAGGCACAGATACGCTGTATTTT. Protein product: CAIQGTDTLYF.

As to this clonotype: One end of the junction does not line up with germline, which may come from a read error. The chain couples TRBV6-5 to TRBJ2-7, with D perhaps matching TRBD1 (6 bases). This CDR3 is 15 amino acids long. The germline V gene has CDR1 MNHEY and CDR2 SVGAGI. This CDR3 reads CVSSYLGHDNSEQYF. The CDR3 DNA reads as TGTGTCAGCAGTTACCTGGGACATGATAACTCGGAGCAGTACTTC.

As regards this clonotype: At one end, the junction sequence differs from germline, possibly due to a read error. The CDR3 loop reads CASNYSGAYEQYF. CDR3 bases: TGTGCCAGCAATTACTCAGGTGCCTACGAGCAGTACTTC. The rearrangement joins TRBV6-6 to TRBJ2-7; D call uncertain. There are 13 residues in the CDR3. Germline V gives CDR1 MNHNY, CDR2 SVGAGI (reference sequence).

Comment on this clonotype: One junction end does not reproduce the germline sequence, and a read error may be involved. This rearrangement joins TRBV10-3 to TRBJ2-4; D is unclear. This CDR3 region has 12 residues. Germline V gene data show CDR1 as ENHRY and CDR2 as SYGVKD. This CDR3 is CAISDGGNTQHF. The CDR3 region has the DNA TGTGCCATCAGTGACGGTGGAAACACTCAGCACTTC.

A word on this clonotype: A much larger clone differs by one base, so this may be a read error. V and J are TRBV4-1 and TRBJ2-2, with TRBD1 as a possible D gene (6 bases). The CDR3 totals 16 residues. The germline gives CDR1 MGHRA, CDR2 YSYEKL. DNA of the CDR3: TGCTCCAGCAGCTCCTTGGTGGGGGCGGACACCGGGGAGCTGTTTTTT. This gives the protein CSSSSLVGADTGELFF.

As to this clonotype: With a much larger clone just one base away, this may be a read error. The rearrangement links TRBV5-5 to TRBJ2-2; D is unresolved. From germline, CDR1 is SGHKS and CDR2 YYEKEE (reference sequence). The V and J ends lost 6 bases and 6 bases respectively, with 18 bases between them. This CDR3 contains 15 residues. The CDR3 coding sequence is TGTGCCAGCACCTTATTAGAGTTGTACGCCGGGGAGCTGTTTTTT. This encodes CASTLLELYAGELFF.

Regarding this clonotype: It is likely a read error, because the conserved phenylalanine at the end of the CDR3 is missing. It is unclear where the CDR3 begins or ends on the DNA, so no DNA is shown, and the CDR3 is as TCRdb lists it. The V call is TRBV6-5, the J call TRBJ1-1; the table's D call of TRBD1 was not tested on the DNA. CDR1 and CDR2 from the germline V gene are MNHEY and SVGAGI. The CDR3 spans 13 amino acids, including both terminal residues. The CDR3 region is CASSGQGRTEAFI.

Ten or more counts support this clonotype. The chain carries TRBV6-2 or TRBV6-3 and TRBJ2-1, with 12 bases matching TRBD2. Germline values: CDR1 MNHEY, CDR2 SVGEGT. The V segment lost 6 bases and the J segment 9 bases; nucleotides outside the gene matches: 3. This CDR3 contains 13 residues. This chain's CDR3 is CASRTSGRTEQFF. In nucleotides, the CDR3 is TGTGCCAGCAGGACTAGCGGGAGAACTGAGCAGTTCTTC.

This clonotype was recorded many times. The chain combines TRBV11-2 with TRBJ1-1; TRBD1 matches 7 bases. Trimming took 5 bases from V and 10 from J; bases not matched to a gene: 7. The germline V gene encodes CDR1 SGHAT and CDR2 FQNNGV. The CDR3 contains 12 residues. The CDR3 coding sequence is TGTGCCAGCAGCGCCCTTCAGGGGGGAGCTTTCTTT. It translates to CASSALQGGAFF.

The chain recombines TRBV14 with TRBJ2-7; D is tentatively TRBD1 or TRBD2 (5 bases each). V lost 1 base, J lost 1 base, and 11 bases lay in between. This CDR3 spans 15 amino acids. The germline V gene has CDR1 SGHDN and CDR2 FVKESK. The CDR3 DNA is TGTGCCAGCAGCCAAGGAGGGGTGATGTCCTACGAGCAGTACTTC. This codes for CASSQGGVMSYEQYF.

There are many counts of this clonotype. The J gene is TRBJ2-4, the V gene TRBV4-1; 7 bases fit TRBD2. This CDR3 is 14 amino acids long. CDR1 and CDR2 from the germline V gene are MGHRA and YSYEKL. J lost 4 bases, V lost 3 bases, and 3 bases had no gene match. DNA of the CDR3: TGCGCCAGCAGCCACGGGGGAGGGAAAAACATTCAGTACTTC. Translated, it gives CASSHGGGKNIQYF.

This clonotype was observed once. A much larger clone differs by one base, so this may be a read error. This chain connects TRBV5-6 to TRBJ2-1, with D perhaps matching TRBD1 (5 bases). Germline V CDR1 and CDR2: SGHDT, YYEEEE. The V end lost 9 bases, the J end lost 0 bases, and 16 bases lay between the germline ends. CDR3 length equals 15 residues. CDR3 in DNA: TGTGCCAACAGTTTTGACAGAGTCTCCTACAATGAGCAGTTCTTC. Its protein is CANSFDRVSYNEQFF.

A note on this clonotype: A junction end diverges from the germline sequence, so it may reflect a read error. The chain recombines TRBV12-3 or TRBV12-4 with TRBJ2-5; D ambiguous. The CDR3 totals 15 residues. The CDR3 sequence is CAGSLGDTPQETQYF. CDR3 bases: TGTGCCGGCAGTTTAGGAGACACTCCCCAAGAGACCCAGTACTTC.

Worth noting for this clonotype: The junction differs from germline at one of its ends, possibly a read error. The rearrangement joins TRBV6-1 to TRBJ1-1; D ambiguous. Germline CDR1 and CDR2: MNHNS and SASEGT. CDR3 size: 15 residues. The CDR3 reads CTSTSESEGRILAFF. For the CDR3, the DNA is TGTACCAGCACCTCGGAATCGGAGGGCAGGATCTTAGCTTTCTTT.

The J gene is TRBJ2-3, the V gene TRBV24-1, with D maybe TRBD2 (6 bases). The germline V gene encodes CDR1 KGHDR and CDR2 SFDVKD. This CDR3 has 12 amino acids. Trimming shortened V by 6 bases and J by 5 bases, and 8 bases separated the two germline ends. The CDR3 nucleotides read TGTGCCACCAGTCTCGGGGGAGATACGCAGTATTTT. It encodes CATSLGGDTQYF.

The chain recombines TRBV14 with TRBJ1-1; D unresolved. CDR3 length equals 13 residues. CDR1 SGHDN and CDR2 FVKESK come from the germline V gene. Trimming cost V 4 bases and J 3 bases, with 9 bases left between them. CDR3 residues: CASSLSYDTEAFF. CDR3 bases: TGTGCCAGCAGCCTGTCCTATGACACTGAAGCTTTCTTT.

Remarks on this clonotype: A much larger clone differs from this one at a single base, so this may be a read error. V and J are TRBV10-3 and TRBJ1-2; D not certain. CDR1 is ENHRY, CDR2 SYGVKD, per germline. The CDR3 contains 11 residues. The CDR3 coding sequence is TGTGCCATCAGTGCCGACTATGACTACACCTTC. Its translation: CAISADYDYTF.

This clonotype showed up many times. The chain combines TRBV29-1 with TRBJ2-7; TRBD2 matches 9 bases. Germline trimming cut 1 base from V and 3 bases from J; bases unmatched to any gene: 4. Germline V CDR1 and CDR2: SQVTM, ANQGSEA. The CDR3 is 14 residues long. In DNA, the CDR3 is TGCAGCGTTGAAGGCGCGGGAGGGCGCTACGAGCAGTACTTC. Its translation: CSVEGAGGRYEQYF.

The chain uses TRBV7-3 and TRBJ1-2; D is possibly TRBD1 (6 bases). CDR3 length equals 14 residues. The germline V gene encodes CDR1 SGHTA and CDR2 FQGTGA. Trimming stripped 5 bases from V and 7 bases from J, with 17 bases between. The CDR3 coding sequence is TGTGCCAGCAGCCAGGGGTTGGGCGTCGGTGGCTACACCTTC. The encoded protein is CASSQGLGVGGYTF.

This chain links TRBV11-2 with TRBJ2-5; D ambiguous. Germline V gene sequence: CDR1 SGHAT, CDR2 FQNNGV. The CDR3 is 14 residues long. With 5 bases removed from V and 5 bases from J, the gap between germline ends came to 15 bases. The CDR3 sequence is CASSGPTLGETQYF. In nucleotides, the CDR3 is TGTGCCAGCAGCGGGCCCACCCTCGGTGAGACCCAGTACTTC.

Points on this clonotype: The conserved closing phenylalanine or tryptophan is absent in this CDR3, likely reflecting a read error. The chain recombines TRBV28 with TRBJ2-2; D is uncertain. The CDR3 contains 13 residues. CDR1 MDHEN and CDR2 SYDVKM come from the germline V gene. V was cut by 3 bases and J by 0 bases, with 2 bases left in between. DNA of the CDR3: TGTGCCAGCAGTTTCGCGAACACCGGGGAGCTGTTTCTT. As protein: CASSFANTGELFL.

Comments on this clonotype: An end of the junction differs from the germline gene, which may be a read error. CDR3 bases: TGTGCCAGCAACTTAGGCCGGAACAGTGAGCAGTTCTTC. Amino acids: CASNLGRNSEQFF. The rearrangement uses TRBV11-2 and TRBJ2-1; D gene unclear. Germline V gene data show CDR1 as SGHAT and CDR2 as FQNNGV. The CDR3 covers 13 residues.

V is TRBV29-1 and J is TRBJ2-7, with 7 bases fitting TRBD1. The CDR3 totals 14 residues. Trimming removed 0 bases from V and 2 bases from J; junction bases left unmatched: 4. Per the germline V gene, CDR1 is SQVTM and CDR2 is ANQGSEA. Here the CDR3 DNA reads TGCAGCGTTGAAGATGGGACAGCCCCCTACGAGCAGTACTTC. Its translation: CSVEDGTAPYEQYF.